This T cell receptor beta chain comes out of a study of blood T cell repertoires in COVID-19. Study background: Acute-phase and convalescent COVID-19 samples originated in the United States, Italy and Spain.

Assay used: immunoSEQ multiplex PCR; TCRdb lists only in-frame clones, some missing. Of 250,000 to 350,000 clones listed, around 85% are singletons. J was trimmed by 15 bases and V by 1 base; bases with no gene match: 14. The germline V gene has CDR1 LGHDT and CDR2 YNNKEL (reference sequence). This CDR3 spans 16 amino acids. V is TRBV3-1 (or the pseudogene TRBV3-2) and J is TRBJ2-1, with TRBD2 identical over 11 bases. This TCR derives from a woman aged 50 to 65 with active or convalescent COVID-19. The sequenced sample was peripheral blood. The CDR3 reads CASSQVAGTSGIKLFF. DNA for the CDR3: TGTGCCAGCAGCCAAGTAGCGGGGACTAGCGGAATTAAACTGTTCTTC.